One and the same sample provided the 20 T cell receptor beta chains below, sequenced in a study of beta chain features in type 1 diabetes. Study findings and constraints: Across all four CD4+ subsets, people with type 1 diabetes showed modestly shorter TCRB CDR3s.

What was sequenced were expressed TCRB transcripts, since all of the isolated RNA had been reverse transcribed. The repertoire was sequenced with immunoSEQ multiplex PCR; TCRdb's copy has only in-frame clones and lacks some. The table lists tens of thousands of clones, 49% of them singletons. These receptors' targets are unknown. Material: stem cell memory CD4+ T cells from blood. These receptors were obtained from a man younger than 45 with type 1 diabetes.

The table lists this clone with a few counts. The rearrangement joins TRBV4-1 to TRBJ1-1; perhaps TRBD1 as D (6 bases). The CDR3 extends over 16 amino acids. In germline, CDR1 is MGHRA, CDR2 YSYEKL. With 3 bases removed from V and 1 base from J, the gap between germline ends came to 15 bases. In nucleotides, the CDR3 is TGCGCCAGCAGCCATAAGGGGGGGAACAGGAACACTGAAGCTTTCTTT. This translates into CASSHKGGNRNTEAFF.

V is TRBV2 and J is TRBJ1-5, with D possibly TRBD1 on 6 matching bases. CDR1 and CDR2 from the germline V gene are SNHLY and FYNNEI. With 7 bases removed from V and 7 bases from J, the gap between germline ends came to 14 bases. This CDR3 has 13 amino acids. The CDR3 spells CASNIYREQPQHF. Written as DNA, the CDR3 is TGTGCCAGCAACATATACAGGGAACAGCCCCAGCATTTT.

In regard to this clone: Other DNA sequences within the sample encode an identical CDR3. The chain is built from TRBV5-6 and TRBJ2-5; D unclear. Trimming pared 4 bases from V and 5 bases from J, leaving 6 bases between. CDR1 and CDR2 from the germline V gene are SGHDT and YYEEEE. This CDR3 is built from 11 residues. DNA for the CDR3: TGTGCCAGCAGCCTTCGGGAGACCCAGTACTTC. Amino acid sequence: CASSLRETQYF.

The chain is built from TRBV6-5 and TRBJ2-5, with 7 nucleotides matching TRBD1. The DNA end lines up better with TRBJ2-7; the J call may be wrong. Per germline, CDR1 MNHEY and CDR2 SVGAGI. CDR3 length: 15 residues. CDR3 coding DNA: TGTGCCAGCAGTTACTCGAGGGACAGAGACTACGAGCAGTACTTC. Amino acids: CASSYSRDRDYEQYF.

Turning to this clone: One end of the junction is discordant with germline, which a read error may explain. V and J are TRBV4-1 and TRBJ2-2; 9 bases line up with TRBD2. This CDR3 contains 16 residues. Germline CDR1 and CDR2: MGHRA and YSYEKL. As DNA, the CDR3 is TGTGCCAGCAGCCATAGCGGGGGCGCGGTCACCGGGGAGCTGTTTTTT. Translating gives CASSHSGGAVTGELFF.

This clone came up once. The chain has TRBV10-2 and TRBJ1-2; D may be TRBD1 (5 bases). Germline-derived CDR1 and CDR2 are WSHSY and SAAADI. Trimming removed 1 base at V and 0 bases at J, with 12 bases between. This CDR3 is 16 amino acids long. CDR3 nucleotides: TGCGCCAGCAGTGAGTGGGGCAGCCAGTCTAACTATGGCTACACCTTC. Translating it yields CASSEWGSQSNYGYTF.

This clone was seen more than once but under ten times. The gene calls are TRBV18 and TRBJ2-1; D might be TRBD2 (6 bases). The CDR3 loop spans 13 amino acids. Germline V lookup: CDR1 KGHSH, CDR2 LQKENI. The V and J ends lost 6 bases and 6 bases respectively, with 12 bases between them. CDR3 in DNA: TGTGCCAGCTCGTCCGGGAGCTCCAATGAGCAGTTCTTC. Translation gives CASSSGSSNEQFF.

The chain is built from TRBV29-1 and TRBJ2-1; a possible D gene is TRBD2 (6 bases). The germline V and J ends were trimmed by 6 bases and 12 bases, with 15 bases remaining between them. CDR3 length equals 11 residues. CDR1 is SQVTM, CDR2 ANQGSEA, per germline. The CDR3 loop is CSVIAARGQFF. The CDR3 DNA reads as TGCAGCGTGATAGCGGCTAGGGGGCAGTTCTTC.

This clone was seen only a few times. The chain is built from TRBV7-2 and TRBJ1-2; D is perhaps TRBD1 (6 bases). Trimming removed 4 bases from V and 8 bases from J, with 14 bases in between. The CDR3 has 13 residues. Germline values: CDR1 SGHTA, CDR2 FQGNSA. The CDR3 coding sequence is TGTGCCAGCAGCTCAGGGACACGATCCGGCTACACCTTC. It yields the protein CASSSGTRSGYTF.

The rearrangement links TRBV19 to TRBJ1-5; 8 positions match TRBD1. The CDR3 is 15 amino acids. The germline V gene encodes CDR1 LNHDA and CDR2 SQIVND (reference sequence). V was pared by 3 bases and J by 6 bases, with 7 bases of the junction left unmatched. The CDR3 spells CASSIGRGLGQPQHF. The CDR3 coding sequence is TGTGCCAGTAGTATTGGCAGGGGGCTGGGTCAGCCCCAGCATTTT.

This clone has only one observation. The chain employs TRBV2 and TRBJ1-2, with D unresolved. V lost 7 bases and J lost 2, with 8 bases in between. This CDR3 spans 12 amino acids. The germline CDR1 and CDR2 sequences are SNHLY and FYNNEI. CDR3 residues: CASTGLNYGYTF. The CDR3 region has the DNA TGTGCCAGCACCGGACTGAACTATGGCTACACCTTC.

V usage is TRBV21-1 and J usage is TRBJ1-1; the DNA was not compared with TRBD1, the D call given in the table. TRBV21-1 is listed as a pseudogene. The CDR3 length is 15 residues. DNA of the CDR3: TGTGCCAGCAGCCCTATAAAGGGGCCCGACACTGAAGCTTTCTTT. Its protein is CASSPIKGPDTEAFF.

This clone was picked up a small number of times. This chain joins TRBV6-1 and TRBJ2-7; TRBD1 is a possible D gene (6 bases). The CDR3 extends over 13 amino acids. CDR1 is MNHNS, CDR2 SASEGT, per germline. V was shortened by 3 bases and J by 4 bases, with 10 bases between the two germline ends. The CDR3 region has the DNA TGTGCCAGCAGTGACAGGGGAAGGTACGAGCAGTACTTC. This sequence encodes CASSDRGRYEQYF.

This clone was recorded only once. The chain employs TRBV6-5 and TRBJ1-4; 9 positions agree with TRBD1. CDR3 length: 16 residues. With 0 bases clipped from V and 6 bases from J, the junction kept 5 bases outside the gene matches. Germline lookup yields CDR1 MNHEY and CDR2 SVGAGI. This CDR3 reads CASSYSIWTGDEKLFF. The CDR3 nucleotides read TGTGCCAGCAGTTACTCGATCTGGACAGGGGATGAAAAACTGTTTTTT.

The count of this clone is one. The genes are TRBV5-6 and TRBJ2-1; the D gene is possibly TRBD2 (5 bases). CDR3 length equals 15 residues. The V gene's germline CDR1 is SGHDT and CDR2 YYEEEE. Trimming removed 0 bases at V and 3 bases at J, with 10 bases between. CDR3 in amino acids: CASSLGGSVYNEQFF. The DNA of the CDR3 is TGTGCCAGCAGCTTGGGAGGTAGCGTCTACAATGAGCAGTTCTTC.

CDR3 amino acids: CASSFGVGEQYF. The CDR3, as DNA: TGTGCCAGCAGCTTCGGGGTTGGAGAGCAGTACTTC. This rearrangement joins TRBV7-2 to TRBJ2-7, with D possibly being TRBD2 (5 bases). The CDR3 is 12 residues long. Germline V gene data show CDR1 as SGHTA and CDR2 as FQGNSA. The V and J ends lost 3 bases and 7 bases respectively, with 10 bases between them.

This clone was seen a single time. The rearrangement joins TRBV5-1 to TRBJ2-7; possible D gene TRBD1, 6 bases. V was shortened by 2 bases and J by 0 bases, with 12 bases between the two germline ends. CDR3 length equals 15 residues. From germline, CDR1 is SGHRS and CDR2 YFSETQ. CDR3 DNA: TGCGCCAGCAGCTTCCTGGGGGACAACTCCTACGAGCAGTACTTC. It yields the protein CASSFLGDNSYEQYF.

The V gene is TRBV5-1, the J gene TRBJ2-7; D possibly corresponds to TRBD1 (5 bases). CDR1 and CDR2 (germline): SGHRS, YFSETQ. The CDR3 runs to 13 residues. V was clipped by 0 bases and J by 7 bases, with 11 bases between them. The CDR3 loop is CASSLGQGGEQYF. In DNA form, the CDR3 reads TGCGCCAGCAGCTTGGGCCAGGGCGGAGAGCAGTACTTC.

This clone was observed a few times. The CDR3 DNA reads TGCGGATCGCGCGTAACAGGGGGCTACGAGCAGTACTTC. It codes for CGSRVTGGYEQYF. The gene calls are TRBV5-1 and TRBJ2-7, with TRBD1 identical over 8 bases. This CDR3 contains 13 residues. Germline loops: CDR1 SGHRS, CDR2 YFSETQ.

The rearrangement uses TRBV6-5 and TRBJ1-1; possibly TRBD1 for D (5 bases). From germline, CDR1 is MNHEY and CDR2 SVGAGI. V gave up 2 bases and J gave up 7 bases, with 17 bases separating them. The CDR3 consists of 15 residues. The CDR3 region is CASSYHGAAGGEAFF. The CDR3 nucleotides read TGTGCCAGCAGTTACCATGGGGCCGCCGGGGGTGAAGCTTTCTTT.